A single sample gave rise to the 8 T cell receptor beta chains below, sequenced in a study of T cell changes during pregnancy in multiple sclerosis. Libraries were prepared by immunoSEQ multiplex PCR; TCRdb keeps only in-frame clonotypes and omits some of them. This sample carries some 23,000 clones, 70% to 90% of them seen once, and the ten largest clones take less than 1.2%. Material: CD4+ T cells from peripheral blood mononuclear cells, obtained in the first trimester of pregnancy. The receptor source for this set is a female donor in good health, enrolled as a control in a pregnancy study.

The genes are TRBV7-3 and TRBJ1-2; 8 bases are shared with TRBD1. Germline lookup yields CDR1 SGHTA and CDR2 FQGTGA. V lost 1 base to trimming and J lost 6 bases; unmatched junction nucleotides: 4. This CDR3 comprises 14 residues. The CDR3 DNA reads TGTGCCAGCAGCTTAATCGCAGGGGGCCATGGCTACACCTTC. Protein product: CASSLIAGGHGYTF. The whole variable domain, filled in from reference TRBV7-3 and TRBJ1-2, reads GAGVSQTPSNKVTEKGKYVELRCDPISGHTALYWYRQSLGQGPEFLIYFQGTGAADDSGLPNDRFFAVRPEGSVSTLKIQRTERGDSAVYLCASSLIAGGHGYTFGSGTRLTVV.

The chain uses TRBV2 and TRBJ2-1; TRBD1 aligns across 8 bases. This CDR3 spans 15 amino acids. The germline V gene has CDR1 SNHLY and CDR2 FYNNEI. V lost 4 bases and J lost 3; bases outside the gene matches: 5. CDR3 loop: CASSGQGSFYNEQFF. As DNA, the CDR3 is TGTGCCAGCAGTGGACAGGGGAGCTTCTACAATGAGCAGTTCTTC.

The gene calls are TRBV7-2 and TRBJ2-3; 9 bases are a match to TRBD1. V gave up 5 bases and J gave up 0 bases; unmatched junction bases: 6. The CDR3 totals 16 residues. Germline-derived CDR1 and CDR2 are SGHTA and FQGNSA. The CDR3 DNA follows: TGTGCCAGCAGCCGACAGGGACAGGGAAGCACAGATACGCAGTATTTT. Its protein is CASSRQGQGSTDTQYF.

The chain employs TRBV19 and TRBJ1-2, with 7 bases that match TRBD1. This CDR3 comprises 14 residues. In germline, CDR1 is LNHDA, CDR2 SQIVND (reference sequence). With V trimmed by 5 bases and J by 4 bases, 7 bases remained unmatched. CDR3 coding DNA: TGTGCCAGTAGTCAAGGGGGCGATGTCTATGGCTACACCTTC. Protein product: CASSQGGDVYGYTF.

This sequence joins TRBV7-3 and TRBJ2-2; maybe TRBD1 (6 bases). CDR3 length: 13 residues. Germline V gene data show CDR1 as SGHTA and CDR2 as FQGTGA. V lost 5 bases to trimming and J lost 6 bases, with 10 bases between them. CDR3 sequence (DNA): TGTGCCAGCAGCCCCTACAGGGCCGGGGAGCTGTTTTTT. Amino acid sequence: CASSPYRAGELFF.

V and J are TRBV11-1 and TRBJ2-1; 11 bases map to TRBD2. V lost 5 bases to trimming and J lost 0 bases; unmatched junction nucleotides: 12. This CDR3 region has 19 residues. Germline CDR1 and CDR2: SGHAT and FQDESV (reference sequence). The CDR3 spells CASSPRGSGGGSSYNEQFF. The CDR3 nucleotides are TGTGCCAGCAGCCCTCGGGGTAGCGGGGGGGGTAGCTCCTACAATGAGCAGTTCTTC.

CDR3: CASSLNRGTEAFF. The CDR3 region has the DNA TGCGCCAGCAGCTTAAACAGGGGGACTGAAGCTTTCTTT. The J gene is TRBJ1-1, the V gene TRBV5-1, with 8 bases aligning to TRBD1. Germline V gives CDR1 SGHRS, CDR2 YFSETQ. The V segment lost 2 bases and the J segment 5 bases; nucleotides outside the gene matches: 2. CDR3 size: 13 residues.

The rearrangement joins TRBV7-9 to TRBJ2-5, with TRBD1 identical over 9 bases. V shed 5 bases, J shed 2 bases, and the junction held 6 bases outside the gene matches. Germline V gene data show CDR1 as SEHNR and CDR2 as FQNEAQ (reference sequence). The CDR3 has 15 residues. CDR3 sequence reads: CASSRGQGLQETQYF. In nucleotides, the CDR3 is TGTGCCAGCAGCCGGGGACAGGGCTTACAAGAGACCCAGTACTTC.